One and the same sample provided the 24 T cell receptor beta chains below, sequenced in a study of T cell changes during pregnancy in multiple sclerosis. Only in-frame clones appear in the TCRdb table, and some are missing; sequencing was by immunoSEQ multiplex PCR. This table has fewer than 20,000 clones, under 90% appearing once. The sequenced sample was CD8+ T cells from peripheral blood mononuclear cells, obtained after pregnancy. The receptor source for this set is a female donor with multiple sclerosis, enrolled in a pregnancy study.

The chain has TRBV10-3 and TRBJ1-5; D perhaps matches TRBD1 (5 bases). V was pared by 2 bases and J by 0 bases, with 11 bases between. Per germline, CDR1 ENHRY and CDR2 SYGVKD. The CDR3 totals 16 residues. In nucleotides, the CDR3 is TGTGCCATCAGTGAGGTATTAGGGGATAGCAATCAGCCCCAGCATTTT. Translating it yields CAISEVLGDSNQPQHF.

This chain connects TRBV7-3 to TRBJ1-1; TRBD1 matches 7 bases. This CDR3 has 14 amino acids. The trim removed 5 bases at V and 6 bases at J, leaving 9 bases unmatched. Per germline, CDR1 SGHTA and CDR2 FQGTGA. CDR3 in amino acids: CASSAFDGQAEAFF. CDR3 nucleotides: TGTGCCAGCAGCGCATTTGACGGACAGGCTGAAGCTTTCTTT.

The chain is built from TRBV28 and TRBJ2-7, with D possibly being TRBD1 (5 bases). V was pared by 3 bases and J by 0 bases, with 9 bases between. CDR3 length: 14 amino acids. Germline assignment: CDR1 MDHEN and CDR2 SYDVKM. The CDR3 region has the DNA TGTGCCAGCAGTTTGCAGGGATACTCCTACGAGCAGTACTTC. This sequence encodes CASSLQGYSYEQYF.

This chain connects TRBV19 to TRBJ2-7; 8 bases line up with TRBD2. The CDR3 loop spans 15 amino acids. The ends lost 3 bases at V and 3 bases at J; junction bases unmatched: 7. Germline assignment: CDR1 LNHDA and CDR2 SQIVND (reference sequence). DNA of the CDR3: TGTGCCAGTAGTATCTCCGGGACTAGAATCTACGAGCAGTACTTC. This gives the protein CASSISGTRIYEQYF.

This sequence joins TRBV29-1 and TRBJ2-1, with 11 bases fitting TRBD2. The length of the CDR3 is 15 residues. Per germline, CDR1 SQVTM and CDR2 ANQGSEA. The V segment lost 2 bases and the J segment 5 bases; nucleotides outside the gene matches: 5. The CDR3 DNA reads as TGCAGCGTTGAAAAGGGGACTAGCGGAAACAATGAGCAGTTCTTC. This gives the protein CSVEKGTSGNNEQFF.

The gene calls are TRBV6-5 and TRBJ1-1; D is possibly TRBD1 (6 bases). Trimming took 5 bases from V and 5 from J, leaving 15 bases between them. The CDR3 has 14 residues. Germline V gene sequence: CDR1 MNHEY, CDR2 SVGAGI. The CDR3 here is CASSQGQRGTEAFF. CDR3 DNA: TGTGCCAGCAGTCAAGGACAGAGAGGTACTGAAGCTTTCTTT.

The rearrangement uses TRBV11-1 and TRBJ2-1; 10 bases are a match to TRBD2. The germline V gene has CDR1 SGHAT and CDR2 FQDESV (reference sequence). The CDR3 has 16 residues. V dropped 7 bases and J dropped 4; count of bases not matched to a gene: 10. CDR3 protein: CASTQELAGGYNEQFF. The CDR3 nucleotides are TGTGCCAGCACTCAAGAGTTAGCGGGAGGATACAATGAGCAGTTCTTC.

Relative to its sample, this clone is medium-sized. The chain uses TRBV6-1 and TRBJ2-1; 9 nucleotides agree with TRBD2. The germline V gene encodes CDR1 MNHNS and CDR2 SASEGT. Unmatched junction bases numbered 2, after V lost 0 bases and J lost 5 bases. This CDR3 is 15 amino acids long. The CDR3: CASSEAAGGHNEQFF. The CDR3 DNA reads as TGTGCCAGCAGTGAAGCTGCGGGGGGGCACAATGAGCAGTTCTTC.

V usage is TRBV6-1 and J usage is TRBJ2-6, with a weak D call TRBD1 (6 bases). The CDR3 loop spans 16 amino acids. Germline loops: CDR1 MNHNS, CDR2 SASEGT. The V end lost 3 bases, the J end lost 4 bases, and 13 bases lay between the germline ends. The CDR3 sequence is CASSDRGALGANVLTF. The CDR3 bases are TGTGCCAGCAGTGACAGGGGAGCGTTAGGGGCCAACGTCCTGACTTTC.

Worth noting for this clone: Other DNA sequences in this specimen translate into the identical CDR3. CDR3 region: CASSELAGGDTQYF. The CDR3 bases are TGTGCCAGCAGTGAACTAGCGGGGGGTGATACGCAGTATTTT. The chain is built from TRBV6-4 and TRBJ2-3; 12 bases map to TRBD2. V shed 3 bases, J shed 6 bases, and the junction held 1 base outside the gene matches. CDR1 and CDR2 (germline): MRHNA, SNTAGT. The CDR3 consists of 14 residues.

The V and J genes are TRBV9 and TRBJ2-7, with 7 bases identical to TRBD1. The CDR3 length is 14 residues. V lost 4 bases to trimming and J lost 0 bases; unmatched junction nucleotides: 4. Germline CDR1 SGDLS, CDR2 YYNGEE. The CDR3 DNA follows: TGTGCCAGCAGCCCAGGACAGGTCTCCTACGAGCAGTACTTC. This translates into CASSPGQVSYEQYF.

The chain is built from TRBV30 and TRBJ2-7, with D unclear. Trimming removed 0 bases from V and 6 bases from J, with 6 bases in between. The CDR3 runs to 11 residues. The germline V gene has CDR1 GTSNPN and CDR2 SVGIG (reference sequence). This chain's CDR3 is CAWSVLGEQYF. The CDR3 bases are TGTGCCTGGAGTGTTCTAGGCGAGCAGTACTTC. The full variable domain, with the rest looked up from reference TRBV30 and TRBJ2-7, is SQTIHQWPATLVQPVGSPLSLECTVEGTSNPNLYWYRQAAGRGLQLLFYSVGIGQISSEVPQNLSASRPQDRQFILSSKKLLLSDSGFYLCAWSVLGEQYFGPGTRLTVT.

This chain joins TRBV29-1 and TRBJ2-1, with TRBD2 matching over 11 bases. Trimming cost V 2 bases and J 0 bases; bases outside gene matches: 9. This CDR3 spans 18 amino acids. Per the germline V gene, CDR1 is SQVTM and CDR2 is ANQGSEA. In DNA form, the CDR3 reads TGCAGCGTTGAAAGGGCTAGCGGGGGGTTGAGCTCCTACAATGAGCAGTTCTTC. This gives the protein CSVERASGGLSSYNEQFF.

The V and J genes are TRBV25-1 and TRBJ2-7; D unclear. Trimming shortened V by 2 bases and J by 3 bases, and 5 bases separated the two germline ends. This CDR3 is built from 12 residues. Germline CDR1 MGHDK, CDR2 SYGVNS. This chain's CDR3 is CASSETYYEQYF. The DNA for the CDR3 is TGTGCCAGCAGTGAAACATACTACGAGCAGTACTTC.

The genes are TRBV9 and TRBJ2-7; D is perhaps TRBD2 (7 bases). CDR3 length: 14 amino acids. Germline CDR1 SGDLS, CDR2 YYNGEE. Trimming cost V 0 bases and J 4 bases, with 11 bases left between them. This CDR3 is CASSVGGGGYEQYF. In DNA form, the CDR3 reads TGTGCCAGCAGCGTAGGAGGGGGGGGTTACGAGCAGTACTTC.

The V gene is TRBV19, the J gene TRBJ2-1; TRBD1 is a possible D gene (6 bases). The CDR3 covers 16 residues. V was trimmed by 7 bases and J by 0 bases, leaving 16 bases between them. CDR1 and CDR2 (germline): LNHDA, SQIVND (reference sequence). The CDR3 spells CASTGSADSSYNEQFF. The CDR3 nucleotides are TGTGCCAGTACCGGTTCGGCGGACAGCTCCTACAATGAGCAGTTCTTC.

This clone has a handful of counts. This sample includes further DNA sequences coding for the same CDR3. The genes are TRBV27 and TRBJ1-2; maybe TRBD1 (5 bases). The CDR3 extends over 13 amino acids. V shed 0 bases and J shed 4 bases, with 6 bases lying between them. Germline assignment: CDR1 MNHEY and CDR2 SMNVEV (reference sequence). CDR3 protein: CASSLSGGYGYTF. Here the CDR3 DNA reads TGTGCCAGCAGTTTATCGGGGGGCTATGGCTACACCTTC.

The chain carries TRBV4-3 and TRBJ1-3; D gene uncertain. Trimming removed 0 bases from V and 4 bases from J, with 16 bases in between. CDR1 and CDR2 (germline): LGHNA, YSLEER. The CDR3 covers 17 residues. CDR3 DNA sequence: TGCGCCAGCAGCCAAGATCTGGGATCTGGAGGAGGAAACACCATATATTTT. As protein: CASSQDLGSGGGNTIYF.

This clone was recorded only once. The chain has TRBV14 and TRBJ1-3; 8 bases fit TRBD1. The CDR3 contains 15 residues. J gave up 4 bases and V 3 bases, and 5 bases lay outside the gene matches. CDR1 is SGHDN, CDR2 FVKESK, per germline. The CDR3 DNA reads as TGTGCCAGCAGCCACCTCTCAGGGGGCGGAAACACCATATATTTT. Amino acids: CASSHLSGGGNTIYF.

Only a few counts were recorded for this clone. The chain has TRBV6-1 and TRBJ2-5, with D perhaps matching TRBD1 (6 bases). This CDR3 spans 15 amino acids. The V and J ends lost 6 bases and 4 bases respectively, with 18 bases between them. Germline CDR1 MNHNS, CDR2 SASEGT. The CDR3 bases are TGTGCCAGCAGCCAACTTATCGGCAGGGGAGAGACCCAGTACTTC. Translating gives CASSQLIGRGETQYF.

This chain connects TRBV11-3 to TRBJ2-1; 10 positions agree with TRBD2. V was pared by 2 bases and J by 9 bases, with 1 base of the junction left unmatched. In germline, CDR1 is SGHNT, CDR2 YENEEA. This CDR3 is 13 amino acids long. Written as DNA, the CDR3 is TGTGCCAGCAGCTTAACTAGCGGGGTTGAGCAGTTCTTC. Translated, it gives CASSLTSGVEQFF.

V gene TRBV7-2 combines with J gene TRBJ2-2; the D gene is possibly TRBD1 (5 bases). This CDR3 region has 14 residues. Germline loops: CDR1 SGHTA, CDR2 FQGNSA. Trimming stripped 5 bases from V and 4 bases from J, with 11 bases between. The CDR3 DNA reads TGTGCCAGCAGCCCCGACAGATTCACCGGGGAGCTGTTTTTT. This sequence encodes CASSPDRFTGELFF. Full variable domain (rest looked up from reference TRBV7-2 and TRBJ2-2): GAGVSQSPSNKVTEKGKDVELRCDPISGHTALYWYRQSLGQGLEFLIYFQGNSAPDKSGLPSDRFSAERTGGSVSTLTIQRTQQEDSAVYLCASSPDRFTGELFFGEGSRLTVL.

This chain links TRBV6-1 with TRBJ2-5; 7 nucleotides match TRBD2. V lost 9 bases and J lost 11; bases outside the gene matches: 15. The CDR3 runs to 13 residues. CDR1 is MNHNS and CDR2 is SASEGT in the germline V gene. CDR3 in DNA: TGTGCCAGTCACACGGGAGACCGGGGGGAGCAGTACTTC. It translates to CASHTGDRGEQYF.

In its sample, this clone was seen once. The chain couples TRBV7-9 to TRBJ2-4; no firm D call. Trimming shortened V by 5 bases and J by 0 bases, and 14 bases separated the two germline ends. The CDR3 is 16 residues long. Germline assignment: CDR1 SEHNR and CDR2 FQNEAQ (reference sequence). CDR3 in amino acids: CASSPPERLAKNIQYF. DNA for the CDR3: TGTGCCAGCAGCCCACCGGAGCGCCTAGCCAAAAACATTCAGTACTTC.